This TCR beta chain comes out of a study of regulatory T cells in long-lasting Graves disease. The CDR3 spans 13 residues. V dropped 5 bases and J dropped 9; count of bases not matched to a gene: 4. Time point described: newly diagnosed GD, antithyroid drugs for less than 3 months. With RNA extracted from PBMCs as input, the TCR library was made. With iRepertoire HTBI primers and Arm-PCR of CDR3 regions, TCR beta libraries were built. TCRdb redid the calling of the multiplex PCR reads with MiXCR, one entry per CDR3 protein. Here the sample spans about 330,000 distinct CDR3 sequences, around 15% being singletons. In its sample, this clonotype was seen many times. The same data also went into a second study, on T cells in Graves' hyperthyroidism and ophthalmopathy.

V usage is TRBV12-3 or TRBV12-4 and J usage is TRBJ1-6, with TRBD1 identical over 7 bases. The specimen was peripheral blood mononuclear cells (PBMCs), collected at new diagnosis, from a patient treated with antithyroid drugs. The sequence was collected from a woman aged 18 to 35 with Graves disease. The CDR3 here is CASSQGGSSPLHF. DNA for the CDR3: TGTGCCAGCAGTCAGGGGGGCAGTTCACCCCTCCACTTT.